One and the same sample provided the 15 T cell receptor beta chains below, sequenced in a study of CXCR3-negative and CXCR3-positive naive CD8 T cells. Carrying UMI labels, the TRB cDNA libraries were prepared through 5' RACE. TCRdb reworked the 5' RACE reads into one entry per CDR3 protein, no DNA. The table counts 70,000 to 95,000 distinct CDR3 sequences; approximately 1.5% lies in the top ten. Sequencing input: naive CXCR3- CD8+ T cells from blood. The subset is: CD45RO-CCR7+CD27+CD95- naive CD8+ T cells lacking CXCR3 (TNR3-). The receptors come from a human donor in good health. Some clones in this sample may be carry-over from other donors' samples.

This chain links TRBV18 with TRBJ2-3; TCRdb proposes TRBD1, but this gene call is untestable without DNA. Looked up from germline, CDR1 is KGHSH and CDR2 is LQKENI. This CDR3 spans 16 amino acids. CDR3 in amino acids: CASSPPLWDLTDTQYF.

The chain links TRBV15 to TRBJ2-1; TCRdb designates TRBD2, a call that cannot be tested without DNA. In germline, CDR1 is LNHNV, CDR2 YYDKDF (reference sequence). This CDR3 region has 17 residues. CDR3 residues: CATSAEGSVSSYNEQFF.

The chain has TRBV20-1 and TRBJ2-7; the D gene TCRdb calls, TRBD1, cannot be checked with no DNA. CDR1 and CDR2 from the germline V gene are DFQATT and SNEGSKA (reference sequence). This CDR3 is built from 14 residues. The CDR3: CSAIGTVKPYEQYF.

The chain combines TRBV9 with TRBJ2-1. Looked up from germline, CDR1 is SGDLS and CDR2 is YYNGEE. This CDR3 is built from 15 residues. CDR3 region: CASSESGSPYNEQFF.

The genes are TRBV20-1 and TRBJ1-6; the TRBD1 assignment by TCRdb is unverifiable without DNA. This CDR3 comprises 15 residues. CDR1 and CDR2 (germline): DFQATT, SNEGSKA (reference sequence). The CDR3 spells CSARVPGGVNSPLHF.

The chain couples TRBV7-2 to TRBJ2-3. The CDR3 is 15 amino acids. Germline V gives CDR1 SGHTA, CDR2 FQGNSA. CDR3 loop: CASSLDAGITDTQYF. The full variable domain, with the rest looked up from reference TRBV7-2 and TRBJ2-3, is GAGVSQSPSNKVTEKGKDVELRCDPISGHTALYWYRQSLGQGLEFLIYFQGNSAPDKSGLPSDRFSAERTGGSVSTLTIQRTQQEDSAVYLCASSLDAGITDTQYFGPGTRLTVL.

The J gene is TRBJ2-3, the V gene TRBV7-3; no DNA is available, so the TRBD1 call from TCRdb remains unchecked. The CDR3 sequence is 14 residues long. Germline lookup yields CDR1 SGHTA and CDR2 FQGTGA. The CDR3 spells CASSFGTHPDTQYF.

The J gene is TRBJ2-3, the V gene TRBV29-1. This CDR3 contains 13 residues. Germline CDR1 is SQVTM and CDR2 is ANQGSEA. The CDR3 sequence is CSVVTQNTDTQYF.

This CDR3 reads CASSLADRGETEAFF. This rearrangement joins TRBV7-9 to TRBJ1-1; TCRdb outputs TRBD1, but without DNA this stays unchecked. The CDR3 runs 15 residues. Germline lookup yields CDR1 SEHNR and CDR2 FQNEAQ (reference sequence).

The gene calls are TRBV5-1 and TRBJ2-7; absent DNA, TCRdb's TRBD1 call cannot be checked. The CDR3 runs 16 residues. Germline V gene sequence: CDR1 SGHRS, CDR2 YFSETQ. The CDR3 sequence is CASSLAPSPPNYEQYF. Full variable domain (rest looked up from reference TRBV5-1 and TRBJ2-7): KAGVTQTPRYLIKTRGQQVTLSCSPISGHRSVSWYQQTPGQGLQFLFEYFSETQRNKGNFPGRFSGRQFSNSRSEMNVSTLELGDSALYLCASSLAPSPPNYEQYFGPGTRLTVT.

This chain connects TRBV29-1 to TRBJ2-5; TCRdb names TRBD2, which stays unverified in the absence of DNA. The CDR3 consists of 13 residues. Germline CDR1 and CDR2: SQVTM and ANQGSEA. CDR3 sequence reads: CSVTAVLQETQYF.

The CDR3 is CSARDLTSGRAFQETQYF. This rearrangement joins TRBV20-1 to TRBJ2-5; as DNA is missing, the TRBD2 call by TCRdb cannot be tested. Germline lookup yields CDR1 DFQATT and CDR2 SNEGSKA (reference sequence). The CDR3 consists of 18 residues.

The chain links TRBV29-1 to TRBJ2-7; the D gene TCRdb calls, TRBD1, cannot be checked with no DNA. Germline CDR1 reads SQVTM; CDR2 reads ANQGSEA. The CDR3 runs to 13 residues. CDR3 in amino acids: CSVVDRDSYEQYF.

The genes are TRBV21-1 and TRBJ2-7; the D gene TCRdb calls, TRBD1, cannot be checked with no DNA. TRBV21-1 is reported as a pseudogene. CDR3 length: 15 residues. The CDR3 here is CASSNVGDRAYEQYF.

This sequence joins TRBV28 and TRBJ2-7; the TCRdb D gene call, TRBD2, has no DNA to confirm it. CDR1 and CDR2 from the germline V gene are MDHEN and SYDVKM. The CDR3 spans 17 residues. The CDR3: CASSFSASVSPAYEQYF. Full variable domain (outside the CDR3, taken from reference TRBV28 and TRBJ2-7): DVKVTQSSRYLVKRTGEKVFLECVQDMDHENMFWYRQDPGLGLRLIYFSYDVKMKEKGDIPEGYSVSREKKERFSLILESASTNQTSMYLCASSFSASVSPAYEQYFGPGTRLTVT.